The clone carrying this TCR beta chain was counted ten times or more. Stated time point: after trial treatment. As to treatment: LDRT plus nivolumab, ipilimumab, low-dose cyclophosphamide and aspirin (RACIN trial). The sample is drawn from a study of low-dose radiotherapy and immunotherapy resistance in tumors. Alpha and beta chains were covered, as first-strand cDNA relied on TRAV- and TRBV-specific primers. TCR amplification used 15 to 20 PCR cycles, a constant-region primer and a V-primer adapter. TCRdb fed the reads into MiXCR, producing one record per CDR3 protein. Of about 84,000 distinct CDR3 sequences listed, around a sixth are singletons. The sequencing here drew on PBMCs, taken after low-dose radiotherapy plus immunotherapy. The TCR sequence derives from a male donor with prostate cancer.

The DNA of the CDR3 is TGTGCCAGCAGTGACCCAGGGACAGGAAACTATGGCTACACCTTC. Protein: CASSDPGTGNYGYTF. The V gene is TRBV25-1, the J gene TRBJ1-2; TRBD1 matches 8 bases. There are 15 residues in the CDR3. Germline CDR1 is MGHDK and CDR2 is SYGVNS. V shed 3 bases, J shed 2 bases, and the junction held 5 bases outside the gene matches.